This TCR beta chain was captured by sequencing in a study of T cell responses to AZD1222 COVID-19 vaccine. Study-level findings and limits: Spike regions recognized by vaccine-associated CD4 TCRs spanned the protein, led by 160-218 and 743-854.

With respect to this clone: Antigen unknown.

CDR3 length equals 14 residues. Germline CDR1 LNHDA, CDR2 SQIVND (reference sequence). V lost 7 bases and J 7 bases, leaving 16 bases between the germline ends. The data were produced by immunoSEQ multiplex PCR, yet TCRdb's version contains in-frame clones alone and is incomplete. The sample includes some 86,000 clones, 78% of them seen just once. The sequence was obtained from an adult in good health. J is TRBJ2-2 and V is TRBV19; weak D call: TRBD2 (7 bases). This specimen consisted of peripheral blood, obtained on day 0 of AZD1222 vaccination. CDR3 DNA sequence: TGTGCCAGTACGGGGGGCGGGGAAGGCGGGGAGCTGTTTTTT. This sequence encodes CASTGGGEGGELFF.